This T cell receptor beta chain was found in a study of T cell repertoires in cytomegalovirus infection (dated by TCRdb to between 2019 and 2020). Study-level background: Donor HLA type was relevant to the analysis, as public TCR beta signatures indicated carriage of CMV infection together with the matching HLA type.

As encoded in the germline V gene, CDR1 is SNHLY while CDR2 is FYNNEI. The CDR3 spans 14 residues, from the cysteine through the phenylalanine. This entry keeps only the CDR3 DNA: 42 bases, framed from base 1. V lost 1 base and J lost 2 bases; the stretch between them is 8 bases long. Reads for this sample came from an Illumina HiSeq 1500. TCRdb trimmed public reads at Q25 via fastp, called clones via MiXCR and kept in-frame beta chains. Entries that share a CDR3 protein sequence are merged under the most common genes and DNA. For this sample there are more than 150,000 distinct CDR3 sequences; 20% to 25% appear just once. In total, the top ten clones hold roughly 9.7% of the sample. The full study reports these points: In the ex vivo response, HLA-C-restricted CMV-specific TCR beta clonotypes were dominant, and in two of eight donors the single most frequent clonotype came from this HLA-C-restricted group. Carriers of CMV infection plus the relevant HLA type were discriminated by the cumulative frequency of public TCR beta family members in the study cohort and in an independent roughly 400-donor cohort.

This clonotype has a handful of counts. What this receptor recognizes is not known. Base qualities are not recorded, but no much larger clone differs from it by a single base. The sequenced material came from PBMCs. The V and J genes are TRBV2 and TRBJ2-5; no D segment can be confidently identified. The sequence came from a human donor in good health (CMV status not recorded). Some clones in this sample may be carry-over from other donors' samples. In nucleotides, the sequence is TGTGCCAGCAGTGAAGGTTACAGACAAGAGACCCAGTACTTC. Its protein product is CASSEGYRQETQYF.